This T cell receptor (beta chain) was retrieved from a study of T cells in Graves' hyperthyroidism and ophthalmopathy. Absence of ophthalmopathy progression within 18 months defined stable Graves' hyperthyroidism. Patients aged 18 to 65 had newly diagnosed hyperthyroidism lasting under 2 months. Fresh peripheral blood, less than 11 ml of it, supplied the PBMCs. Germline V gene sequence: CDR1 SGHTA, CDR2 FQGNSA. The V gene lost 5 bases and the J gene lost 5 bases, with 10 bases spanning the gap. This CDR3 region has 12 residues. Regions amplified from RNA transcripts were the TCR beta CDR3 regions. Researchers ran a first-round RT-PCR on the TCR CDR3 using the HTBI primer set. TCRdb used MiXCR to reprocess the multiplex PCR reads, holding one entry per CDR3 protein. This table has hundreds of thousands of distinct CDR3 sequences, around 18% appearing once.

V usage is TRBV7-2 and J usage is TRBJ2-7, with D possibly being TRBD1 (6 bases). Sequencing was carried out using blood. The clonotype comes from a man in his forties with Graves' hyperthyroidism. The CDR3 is CASSAGADEQYF. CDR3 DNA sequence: TGTGCCAGCAGCGCAGGGGCCGACGAGCAGTACTTC.